This TCR beta chain was obtained from a study of OX40 agonist ivuxolimab in advanced cancers. The CDR3 loop spans 13 amino acids. CDR1 SQVTM and CDR2 ANQGSEA come from the germline V gene. J gave up 7 bases and V 7 bases, and 8 bases lay outside the gene matches. Clones were read by immunoSEQ multiplex PCR, and TCRdb kept only the in-frame ones, dropping some. The sample holds approximately 69,000 clones, roughly 84% seen once. The TCR sequence derives from an adult with an advanced solid tumor such as melanoma, head and neck, liver or kidney cancer. The starting material was CD4+ or CD8+ T cells sorted from blood, obtained in a trial of the OX40 agonist ivuxolimab. The genes are TRBV29-1 and TRBJ2-2, with 8 bases aligning to TRBD1. The CDR3 region has the DNA TGCAGCGGGAGCAGGGGGCTTGGCGGGGAGCTGTTTTTT. This sequence encodes CSGSRGLGGELFF.